This TCR beta chain was sequenced during a study of radiation and T cells in renal cell carcinoma. Study in general: Nephrectomy followed 15 Gy stereotactic body radiation by 4 weeks.

The germline gives CDR1 SEHNR, CDR2 FQNEAQ (reference sequence). The V and J ends lost 0 bases and 2 bases, in that order; junction bases with no gene match: 1. The CDR3 is 15 residues long. Noted time point: blood 2 weeks post-SBRT. Treatment given: 15 Gy SBRT to primary tumor, nephrectomy 4 weeks later. Serial blood draws occurred at baseline and 2 and 4 weeks post-SBRT. Study results and limitations: Pretreatment tumor biopsies were lacking, so baseline clonotypes are unknown. From baseline, blood top tumor clonotypes peaked at 2 weeks post-radiation.

Produced via immunoSEQ multiplex PCR; TCRdb's table is partial and in-frame only. The sample records around 60,000 clones, roughly four fifths being singletons. Concerning this clone: The antigen is unknown.

The sequences come from blood, collected from a patient whose treatment included radiotherapy and nephrectomy. The TCR was taken from a man aged 55-75 years with renal cell carcinoma. The V and J genes are TRBV7-9 and TRBJ1-1, with 9 bases identical to TRBD1. For the CDR3, the DNA is TGTGCCAGCAGCTTAGCGGGACAGGGAAACACTGAAGCTTTCTTT. Translating it yields CASSLAGQGNTEAFF.